Included here is one T cell receptor beta chain sequence, with context. What it binds is not known. This entry comes from a study of T cell responses to AZD1222 COVID-19 vaccine. Sequencing used immunoSEQ multiplex PCR; TCRdb keeps in-frame clones, though not all of them. The repertoire holds 120,000 or so clones, with roughly nine tenths as singletons. The V gene's germline CDR1 is MNHEY and CDR2 SMNVEV (reference sequence). V was pared by 2 bases and J by 6 bases, with 13 bases between. The CDR3 runs 14 residues. Findings and caveats of the study: White British people made up most donors, females outnumbered males, and clonal diversity was possibly underestimated.

The receptor comes from an adult in good health. The chain is built from TRBV27 and TRBJ1-1; D not certain. Here the sequenced sample was peripheral blood, taken on day 0 of AZD1222 vaccination. CDR3 residues: CASSLRRAGAEAFF. CDR3 in DNA: TGTGCCAGCAGTTTACGAAGGGCTGGGGCTGAAGCTTTCTTT.